This TCR beta chain derives from a study of cytomegalovirus exposure and HLA in healthy donors. The overall study: Among the 300 to 450 genotyped donors, 65% to 90% were placed in the Caucasian-associated ancestry cluster. Study conclusions and caveats: One cluster of highly shared sequence variants probably arose as a sequencing artifact. Accurate prediction of HLA-A and HLA-B alleles (for most subjects) was reportedly achieved from TCR beta sequences. V- and J-gene trimming of TCR beta was linked (in a later analysis) to a missense DCLRE1C variant.

Notes on this clone: Its antigen is undetermined.

In the PCR, 60 Vbeta and 13 Jbeta primers were used. Measured with immunoSEQ multiplex PCR; TCRdb has only the in-frame clones, and not every one. The sample includes 70,000 or so clones. CDR3 length: 13 amino acids. Trimming removed 4 bases from V and 2 bases from J; junction bases left unmatched: 2. Germline V gene lookup returns CDR1 SGHKS and CDR2 YYEKEE (reference sequence). This receptor was identified in a boy aged 5 to 17 in good health and CMV-seronegative. This sequence joins TRBV5-5 and TRBJ1-2; 7 nucleotides match TRBD1. The sequencing sample was made of PBMCs. The CDR3 DNA reads as TGTGCCAGCAGCATGACAGGGAACTATGGCTACACCTTC. This sequence encodes CASSMTGNYGYTF.